These T cell receptor beta chains were read from a single sample in a study of breast tumors, draining lymph nodes, adjacent tissues. Using its own MiXCR run on the multiplex PCR reads, TCRdb lists one record per CDR3 protein. The sample holds some 49,000 distinct CDR3 sequences; roughly 24% are singletons and the top ten take about 8%. Sequences were obtained from breast tumor tissue. Receptor source: a female donor with breast cancer. Some clones in this sample may be carry-over from other donors' samples. Each CDR3 is given with its conserved first and last residue. The D gene is left open where the match is weak. Size is stated for part of the rows, as once, few or many counts, or as a class when the clone is expanded.

v_call,d_call,clone_size,cdr3_aa
TRBV11-3,TRBD1,many,CASSLAGQGAVRASYNSPLHF
TRBV7-8,.,few,CASSFHRADTRYF
TRBV5-4,TRBD1,many,CASSAHTDRAYGYTF
TRBV20-1,TRBD1,medium-sized,CSARANRGHNSPLHF
TRBV20-1,.,many,CSARDVEETQYF
TRBV19,.,many,CASSASRGAGYTF
TRBV6-9,.,many,CASSWEGNQPQHF
TRBV15,TRBD1,many,CATSRDVAGGFEKLFF
TRBV4-1,.,many,CASSQEGHHSGNTIYF
TRBV29-1,.,few,CSVEAIPNRAQGANVLTF
TRBV5-1,TRBD1,many,CASSPRQGTNYGYTF
TRBV4-1,.,.,CASSRDTPGRDFTYEQYF
TRBV4-3,TRBD1,.,CASSQSTGDNEQFF
TRBV5-6,.,many,CASSLFMITSGANVLTF
TRBV7-8,TRBD1,many,CASSPDRGRYEQYF
TRBV5-4,TRBD1,few,CASSLPPGTEKAYEQYF
TRBV6-1,.,.,CASGVLAKNIQYF
TRBV10-3,.,many,CAIRLEGPTDTQYF
TRBV4-2,.,many,CASSLRALPATDSGNTIYF
TRBV10-3,.,many,CATKFTGSNYGYTF
TRBV11-1,.,.,CASTLGPANYSYTF
TRBV4-1,TRBD2,many,CASSPLHGRASYEQYF
TRBV7-9,.,many,CASSPRESTDTQYF
TRBV9,TRBD2,many,CASSLAGGRHGELFF
TRBV20-1,.,many,CSARDRGALDTQYF
TRBV6-5,.,many,CASSYRGTNEKLFF
TRBV27,.,many,CASSLRGPNEQYF
TRBV4-1,TRBD2,many,CASSQDLSGGKETQYF
TRBV2,.,many,CASSFGGGRGYEQYF
TRBV27,.,.,CASSLSSYSEQFF
TRBV9,TRBD1,many,CASSVVPTGGGADTQYF
TRBV11-2,.,many,CASSGVNYGYTF
TRBV20-1,TRBD2,many,CSAPIAGGGGNEQFF
TRBV6-1,.,many,CASQDRESYEQYF
TRBV6-5,.,many,CASSYEGSTDTQYF
TRBV20-1,TRBD1,medium-sized,CSARNRDSLYGYTF
TRBV5-6,.,many,CASSLGPGLNTGELFF
TRBV2,TRBD1,many,CASRDGTDPRLNEQFF
TRBV27,.,many,CASSWQDPGVDGYTF
TRBV5-1,.,many,CASNGDGYGYTF
TRBV3-1,TRBD2,few,CASRQRGGPDTQYF
TRBV9,.,many,CASSGSSSNQPQHF
TRBV5-4,.,.,CASSLDLGPTGNTGELFF
TRBV30,TRBD1,many,CARQGQRGYGYTF
TRBV5-1,.,many,CASTAGGGTETQYF
TRBV20-1,.,many,CSARPGTDTQYF
TRBV18,.,many,CASSPPSGRTDTQYF
TRBV5-6,.,many,CASSLAGGYENTIYF